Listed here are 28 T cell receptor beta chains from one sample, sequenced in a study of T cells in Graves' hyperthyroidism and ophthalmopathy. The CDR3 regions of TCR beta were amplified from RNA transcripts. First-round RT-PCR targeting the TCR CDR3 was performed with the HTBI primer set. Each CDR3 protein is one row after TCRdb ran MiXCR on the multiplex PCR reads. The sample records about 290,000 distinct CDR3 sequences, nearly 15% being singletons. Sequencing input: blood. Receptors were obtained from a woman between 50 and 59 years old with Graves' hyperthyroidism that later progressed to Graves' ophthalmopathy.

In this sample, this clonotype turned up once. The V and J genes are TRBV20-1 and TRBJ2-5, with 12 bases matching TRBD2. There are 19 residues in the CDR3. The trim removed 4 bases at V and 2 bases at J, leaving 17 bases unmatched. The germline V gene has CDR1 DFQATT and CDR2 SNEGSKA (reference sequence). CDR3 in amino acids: CSATKLAGGIYLPQETQYF. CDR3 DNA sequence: TGCAGTGCTACTAAACTAGCGGGAGGCATCTACCTGCCGCAAGAGACCCAGTACTTC.

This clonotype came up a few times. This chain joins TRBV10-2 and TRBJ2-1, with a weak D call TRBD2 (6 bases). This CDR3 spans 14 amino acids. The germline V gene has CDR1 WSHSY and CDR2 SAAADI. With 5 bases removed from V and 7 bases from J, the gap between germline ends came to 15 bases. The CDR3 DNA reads TGCGCCAGCAGTAGGGTCCGGGAGAATAATGAGCAGTTCTTC. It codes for CASSRVRENNEQFF.

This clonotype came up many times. The CDR3 is CASSPAGLSSYNEQFF. The CDR3, as DNA: TGTGCCAGCAGCCCTGCGGGGTTGAGCTCCTACAATGAGCAGTTCTTC. This chain joins TRBV5-4 and TRBJ2-1, with TRBD2 as a possible D gene (6 bases). Trimming removed 4 bases from V and 0 bases from J, with 14 bases in between. There are 16 residues in the CDR3. Germline V lookup: CDR1 SGHNT, CDR2 YYREEE (reference sequence).

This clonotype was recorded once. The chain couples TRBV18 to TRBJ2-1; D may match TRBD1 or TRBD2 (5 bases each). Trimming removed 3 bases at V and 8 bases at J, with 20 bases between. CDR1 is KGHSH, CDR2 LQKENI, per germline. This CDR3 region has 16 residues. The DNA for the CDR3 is TGTGCCAGCTCACCCACCGGACTTCCTACAGGTGATGAGCAGTTCTTC. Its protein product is CASSPTGLPTGDEQFF.

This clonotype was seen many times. The DNA of the CDR3 is TGTGCCAGCAGCGGGCGAACAGGGGCTGGGGCCAACGTCCTGACTTTC. Translating it yields CASSGRTGAGANVLTF. The chain links TRBV7-6 to TRBJ2-6, with 7 bases aligning to TRBD1. The CDR3 totals 16 residues. J was trimmed by 2 bases and V by 5 bases; bases with no gene match: 6. Per the germline V gene, CDR1 is SGHVS and CDR2 is FNYEAQ. The full variable domain, its missing parts supplied by reference TRBV7-6 and TRBJ2-6, is GAGVSQSPRYKVTKRGQDVALRCDPISGHVSLYWYRQALGQGPEFLTYFNYEAQQDKSGLPNDRFSAERPEGSISTLTIQRTEQRDSAMYRCASSGRTGAGANVLTFGAGSRLTVL.

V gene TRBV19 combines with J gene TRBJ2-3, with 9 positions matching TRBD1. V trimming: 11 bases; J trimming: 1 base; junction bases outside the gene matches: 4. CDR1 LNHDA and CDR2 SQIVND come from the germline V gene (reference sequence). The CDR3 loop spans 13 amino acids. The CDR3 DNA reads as TGTGCCGCCCGGGACAGGGGCACAGATACGCAGTATTTT. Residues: CAARDRGTDTQYF.

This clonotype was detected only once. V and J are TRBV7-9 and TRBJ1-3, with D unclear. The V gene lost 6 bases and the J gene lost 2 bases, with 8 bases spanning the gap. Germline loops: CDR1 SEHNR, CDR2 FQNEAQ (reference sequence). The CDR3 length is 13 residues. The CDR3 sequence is CASSELPGNTIYF. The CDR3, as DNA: TGTGCCAGCAGTGAGTTGCCTGGAAACACCATATATTTT.

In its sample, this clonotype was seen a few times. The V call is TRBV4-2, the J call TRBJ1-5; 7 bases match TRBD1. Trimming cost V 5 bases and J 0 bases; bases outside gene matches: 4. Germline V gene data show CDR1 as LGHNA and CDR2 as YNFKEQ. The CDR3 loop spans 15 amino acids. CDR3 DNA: TGTGCCAGCAGCTACGGACAGGCTAGCAATCAGCCCCAGCATTTT. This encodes CASSYGQASNQPQHF.

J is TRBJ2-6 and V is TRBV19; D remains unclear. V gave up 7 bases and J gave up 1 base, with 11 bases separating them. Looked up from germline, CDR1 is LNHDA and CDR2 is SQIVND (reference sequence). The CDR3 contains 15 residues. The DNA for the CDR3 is TGTGCCAGTACCGCGGCCCGTTCTGGGGCCAACGTCCTGACTTTC. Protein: CASTAARSGANVLTF.

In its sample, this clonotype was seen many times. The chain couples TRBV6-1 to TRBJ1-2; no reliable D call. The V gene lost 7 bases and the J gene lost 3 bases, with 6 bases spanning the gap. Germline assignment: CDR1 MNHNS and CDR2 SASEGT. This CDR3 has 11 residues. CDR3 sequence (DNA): TGTGCCAGCACTAGGGACTATGGCTACACCTTC. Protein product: CASTRDYGYTF.

DNA for the CDR3: TGCGCCACCACTCAATTGCCGGGTCTTTACTACGAGCAGTACTTC. Translation: CATTQLPGLYYEQYF. The chain has TRBV5-1 and TRBJ2-7; D not certain. Trimming shortened V by 9 bases and J by 3 bases, and 22 bases separated the two germline ends. CDR3 size: 15 residues. Germline V CDR1 and CDR2: SGHRS, YFSETQ.

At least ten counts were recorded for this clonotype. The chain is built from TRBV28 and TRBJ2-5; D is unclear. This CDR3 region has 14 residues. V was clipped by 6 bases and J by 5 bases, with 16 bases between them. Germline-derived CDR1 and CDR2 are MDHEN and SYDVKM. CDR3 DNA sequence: TGTGCCAGCAGCCGCCGTCGTAGTTCCGAGACCCAGTACTTC. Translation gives CASSRRRSSETQYF.

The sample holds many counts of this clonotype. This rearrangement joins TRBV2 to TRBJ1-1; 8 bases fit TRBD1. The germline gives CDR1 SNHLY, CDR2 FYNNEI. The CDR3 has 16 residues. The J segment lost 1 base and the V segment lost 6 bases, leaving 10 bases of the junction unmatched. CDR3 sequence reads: CASRVLRQGRNTEAFF. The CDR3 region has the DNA TGTGCCAGCAGGGTACTTCGACAGGGGAGGAACACTGAAGCTTTCTTT.

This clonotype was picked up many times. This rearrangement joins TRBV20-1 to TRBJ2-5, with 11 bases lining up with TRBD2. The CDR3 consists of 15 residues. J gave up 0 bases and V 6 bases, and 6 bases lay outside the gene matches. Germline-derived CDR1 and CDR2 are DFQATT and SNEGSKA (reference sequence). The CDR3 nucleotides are TGCAGTGCCTTTAGCGGGAGGGAGAACCAAGAGACCCAGTACTTC. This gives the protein CSAFSGRENQETQYF.

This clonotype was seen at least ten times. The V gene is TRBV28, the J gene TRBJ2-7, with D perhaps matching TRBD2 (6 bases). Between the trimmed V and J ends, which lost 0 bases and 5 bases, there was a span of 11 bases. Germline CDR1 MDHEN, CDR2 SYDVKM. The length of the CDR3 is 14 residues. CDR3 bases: TGTGCCAGCAGTTTATGGTTGCGGGGAAACGAGCAGTACTTC. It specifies CASSLWLRGNEQYF.

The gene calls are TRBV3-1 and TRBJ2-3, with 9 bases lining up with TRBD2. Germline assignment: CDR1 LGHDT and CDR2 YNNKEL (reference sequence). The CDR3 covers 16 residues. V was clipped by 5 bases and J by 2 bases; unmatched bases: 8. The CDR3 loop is CASSLVTSGLTDTQYF. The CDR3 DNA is TGTGCCAGCAGCTTAGTGACTAGCGGCCTCACAGATACGCAGTATTTT.

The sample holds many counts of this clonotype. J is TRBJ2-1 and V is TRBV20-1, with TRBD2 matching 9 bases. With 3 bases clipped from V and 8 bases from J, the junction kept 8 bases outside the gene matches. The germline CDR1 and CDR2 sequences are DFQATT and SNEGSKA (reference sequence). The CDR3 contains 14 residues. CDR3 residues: CSASSLAGLYEQFF. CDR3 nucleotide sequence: TGCAGTGCTAGTTCGCTAGCGGGACTGTATGAGCAGTTCTTC.

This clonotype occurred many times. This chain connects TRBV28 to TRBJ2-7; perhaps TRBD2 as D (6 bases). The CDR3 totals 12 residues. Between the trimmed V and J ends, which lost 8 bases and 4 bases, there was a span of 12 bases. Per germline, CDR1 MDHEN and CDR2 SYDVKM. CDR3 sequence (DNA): TGTGCCAGCTCCGTTCGGGGGTACGAGCAGTACTTC. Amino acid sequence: CASSVRGYEQYF.

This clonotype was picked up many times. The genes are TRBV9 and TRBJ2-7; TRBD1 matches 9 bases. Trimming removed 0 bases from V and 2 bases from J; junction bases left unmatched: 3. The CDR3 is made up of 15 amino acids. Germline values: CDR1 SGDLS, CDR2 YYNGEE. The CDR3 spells CASSVAQGATYEQYF. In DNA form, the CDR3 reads TGTGCCAGCAGCGTAGCACAGGGGGCTACCTACGAGCAGTACTTC.

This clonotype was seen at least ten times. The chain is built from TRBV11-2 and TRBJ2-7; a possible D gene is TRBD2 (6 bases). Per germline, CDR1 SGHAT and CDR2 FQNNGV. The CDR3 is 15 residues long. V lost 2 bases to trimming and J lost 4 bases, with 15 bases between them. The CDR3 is CASSLPRLVRYEQYF. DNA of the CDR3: TGTGCCAGCAGCTTACCTAGACTAGTGCGGTACGAGCAGTACTTC.

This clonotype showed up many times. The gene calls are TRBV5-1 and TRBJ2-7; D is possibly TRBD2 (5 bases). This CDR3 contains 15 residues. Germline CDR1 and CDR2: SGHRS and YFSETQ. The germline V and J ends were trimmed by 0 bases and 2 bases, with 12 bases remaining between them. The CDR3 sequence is CASSLGTFPTYEQYF. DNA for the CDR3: TGCGCCAGCAGCTTGGGGACTTTTCCCACCTACGAGCAGTACTTC.

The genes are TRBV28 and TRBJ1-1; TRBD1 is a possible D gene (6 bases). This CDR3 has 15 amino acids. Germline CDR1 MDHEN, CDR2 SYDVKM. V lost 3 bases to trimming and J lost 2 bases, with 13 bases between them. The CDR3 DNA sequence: TGTGCCAGCAGTTTGGGGGGCACCCCAAACACTGAAGCTTTCTTT. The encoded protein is CASSLGGTPNTEAFF.

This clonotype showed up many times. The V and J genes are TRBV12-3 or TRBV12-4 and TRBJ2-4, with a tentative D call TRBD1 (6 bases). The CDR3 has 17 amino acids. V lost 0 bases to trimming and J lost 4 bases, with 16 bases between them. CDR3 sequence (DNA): TGTGCCAGCAGTTTAGCGGTCTGGGTCACAGGGAAAAACATTCAGTACTTC. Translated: CASSLAVWVTGKNIQYF.

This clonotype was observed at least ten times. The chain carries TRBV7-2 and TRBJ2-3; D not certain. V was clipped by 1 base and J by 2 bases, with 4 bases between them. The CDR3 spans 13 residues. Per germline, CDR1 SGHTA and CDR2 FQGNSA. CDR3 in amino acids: CASSLGPTDTQYF. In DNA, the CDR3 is TGTGCCAGCAGCTTAGGACCCACAGATACGCAGTATTTT.

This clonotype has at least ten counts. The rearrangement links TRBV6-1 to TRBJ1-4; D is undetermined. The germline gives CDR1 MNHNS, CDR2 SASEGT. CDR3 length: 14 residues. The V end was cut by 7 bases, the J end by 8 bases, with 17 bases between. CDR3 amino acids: CASKIDPKKEKLFF. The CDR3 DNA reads TGTGCCAGCAAGATCGATCCGAAAAAGGAAAAACTGTTTTTT.

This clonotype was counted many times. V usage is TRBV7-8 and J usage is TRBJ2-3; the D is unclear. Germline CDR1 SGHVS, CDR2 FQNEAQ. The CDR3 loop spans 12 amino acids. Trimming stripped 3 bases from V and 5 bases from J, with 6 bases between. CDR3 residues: CASSLGKDTQYF. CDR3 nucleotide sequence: TGTGCCAGCAGCTTGGGGAAAGATACGCAGTATTTT.

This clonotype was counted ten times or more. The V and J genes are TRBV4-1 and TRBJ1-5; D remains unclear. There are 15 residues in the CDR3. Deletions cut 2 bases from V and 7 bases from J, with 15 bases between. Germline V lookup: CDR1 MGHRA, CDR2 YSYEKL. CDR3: CASSQPTAGGQPQHF. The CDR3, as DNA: TGCGCCAGCAGCCAACCGACGGCAGGTGGGCAGCCCCAGCATTTT.

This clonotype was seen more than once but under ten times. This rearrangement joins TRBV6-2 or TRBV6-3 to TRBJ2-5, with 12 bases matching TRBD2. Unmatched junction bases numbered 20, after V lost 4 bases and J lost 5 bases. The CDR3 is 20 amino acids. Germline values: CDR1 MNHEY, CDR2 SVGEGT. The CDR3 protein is CASSFLAPELAGGGWETQYF. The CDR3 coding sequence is TGTGCCAGCAGTTTCCTCGCTCCGGAACTAGCGGGAGGTGGATGGGAGACCCAGTACTTC.